Listed below are T cell receptor beta chains from one sample, sequenced in a study of blood T cell repertoires in COVID-19. TCRdb's table, derived via immunoSEQ multiplex PCR, lists solely in-frame clones and lacks some. The sample carries more than 95,000 clones, more than 80% recorded once. Material for sequencing was peripheral blood. Every receptor here comes from a man aged 55 to 70 with acute or convalescent COVID-19. The CDR3 runs from the conserved cysteine through the conserved F or W. D genes are given only for firm matches. Size tells how often a clone was seen (once, few, many) or the class of an expanded clone, and some rows leave it out.

V gene: TRBV28; CDR3 length: 13; J gene: TRBJ2-3; clone size: NA; D gene: NA; CDR3 protein: CASSITGADTQYF; CDR3 DNA: TGTGCCAGCAGTATTACCGGGGCAGATACGCAGTATTTT
V gene: TRBV20-1; CDR3 length: 10; J gene: TRBJ1-1; clone size: NA; D gene: NA; CDR3 protein: CSARAVEAFF; CDR3 DNA: TGCAGTGCCAGGGCCGTGGAAGCTTTCTTT
V gene: TRBV4-1; CDR3 length: 19; J gene: TRBJ2-7; clone size: NA; D gene: NA; CDR3 protein: CASSQRTLGGRAFPYEQYF; CDR3 DNA: TGCGCCAGCAGCCAACGCACCCTCGGCGGCAGGGCTTTCCCCTACGAGCAGTACTTC
V gene: TRBV5-4; CDR3 length: 13; J gene: TRBJ2-1; clone size: NA; D gene: NA; CDR3 protein: CATGDLLRDEQFF; CDR3 DNA: TGTGCCACCGGGGACTTGCTGAGGGATGAGCAGTTCTTC
V gene: TRBV7-9; CDR3 length: 15; J gene: TRBJ2-4; clone size: NA; D gene: TRBD1; CDR3 protein: CASRETTGGMNIQYF; CDR3 DNA: TGTGCCAGCAGGGAGACGACAGGGGGGATGAACATTCAGTACTTC
V gene: TRBV13; CDR3 length: 14; J gene: TRBJ2-2; clone size: NA; D gene: TRBD1; CDR3 protein: CASNRGLNTGELFF; CDR3 DNA: TGTGCCAGCAACAGGGGGTTGAACACCGGGGAGCTGTTTTTT
V gene: TRBV24-1; CDR3 length: 13; J gene: TRBJ2-3; clone size: NA; D gene: NA; CDR3 protein: CATSRERADTQYF; CDR3 DNA: TGTGCCACCAGTCGGGAAAGGGCAGATACGCAGTATTTT
V gene: TRBV29-1; CDR3 length: 14; J gene: TRBJ2-7; clone size: NA; D gene: TRBD2; CDR3 protein: CSVVAGLPPYEQYF; CDR3 DNA: TGCAGCGTTGTAGCGGGACTTCCCCCCTACGAGCAGTACTTC
V gene: TRBV7-6; CDR3 length: 15; J gene: TRBJ2-2; clone size: NA; D gene: NA; CDR3 protein: CASSLFAANTGELFF; CDR3 DNA: TGTGCCAGCAGCTTATTTGCGGCGAACACCGGGGAGCTGTTTTTT
V gene: TRBV19; CDR3 length: 13; J gene: TRBJ1-1; clone size: NA; D gene: NA; CDR3 protein: CASSLDGGAEAFF; CDR3 DNA: TGTGCCAGTAGTCTCGATGGGGGCGCTGAAGCTTTCTTT
V gene: TRBV4-1; CDR3 length: 13; J gene: TRBJ1-1; clone size: few; D gene: TRBD1; CDR3 protein: CASSSTGFLEAFF; CDR3 DNA: TGCGCCAGCAGCTCGACAGGGTTTCTTGAAGCTTTCTTT
V gene: TRBV6-5; CDR3 length: 15; J gene: TRBJ1-1; clone size: medium-sized; D gene: TRBD1; CDR3 protein: CASTGTGTIKAEAFF; CDR3 DNA: TGTGCCAGCACTGGGACAGGGACGATAAAAGCTGAAGCTTTCTTT
V gene: TRBV19; CDR3 length: 15; J gene: TRBJ1-5; clone size: once; D gene: NA; CDR3 protein: CASSISGYSNQPQHF; CDR3 DNA: TGTGCCAGTAGTATCTCGGGTTATAGCAATCAGCCCCAGCATTTT
V gene: TRBV5-1; CDR3 length: 15; J gene: TRBJ1-5; clone size: NA; D gene: NA; CDR3 protein: CASSPIDSTNQPQHF; CDR3 DNA: TGCGCCAGCAGCCCGATAGACAGTACCAATCAGCCCCAGCATTTT
V gene: TRBV5-4; CDR3 length: 14; J gene: TRBJ2-5; clone size: NA; D gene: NA; CDR3 protein: CASSLGSQKETQYF; CDR3 DNA: TGTGCCAGCAGCTTGGGGAGCCAAAAAGAGACCCAGTACTTC
V gene: TRBV6-2/TRBV6-3; CDR3 length: 18; J gene: TRBJ1-3; clone size: NA; D gene: NA; CDR3 protein: CASSYNPGQISSGNTIYF; CDR3 DNA: TGTGCCAGCAGTTATAACCCTGGACAGATAAGCTCTGGAAACACCATATATTTT
V gene: TRBV19; CDR3 length: 15; J gene: TRBJ1-5; clone size: NA; D gene: NA; CDR3 protein: CASSIASRSNQPQHF; CDR3 DNA: TGTGCCAGTAGTATAGCCTCCCGGAGCAATCAGCCCCAGCATTTT
V gene: TRBV11-2; CDR3 length: 14; J gene: TRBJ2-7; clone size: few; D gene: NA; CDR3 protein: CASSLTTGSYEQYF; CDR3 DNA: TGTGCCAGCAGCTTAACTACAGGATCCTACGAGCAGTACTTC
V gene: TRBV6-2/TRBV6-3; CDR3 length: 11; J gene: TRBJ2-1; clone size: NA; D gene: NA; CDR3 protein: CASSGLDEQFF; CDR3 DNA: TGTGCCAGCAGTGGCCTGGATGAGCAGTTCTTC
V gene: TRBV6-6; CDR3 length: 17; J gene: TRBJ2-1; clone size: NA; D gene: TRBD2; CDR3 protein: CASSRTSSSGSQNEQFF; CDR3 DNA: TGTGCCAGCAGCCGAACGTCCTCTAGCGGTAGCCAGAATGAGCAGTTCTTC
V gene: TRBV18; CDR3 length: 16; J gene: TRBJ2-7; clone size: few; D gene: NA; CDR3 protein: CASSYRAGGSLSEQYF; CDR3 DNA: TGTGCCAGCTCTTACAGGGCCGGCGGGAGCCTGTCCGAGCAGTACTTC
V gene: TRBV5-1; CDR3 length: 16; J gene: TRBJ1-1; clone size: NA; D gene: NA; CDR3 protein: CASSLRSSGRRTEAFF; CDR3 DNA: TGCGCCAGCAGCTTGAGGTCTTCAGGGCGTCGCACTGAAGCTTTCTTT
V gene: TRBV6-1; CDR3 length: 14; J gene: TRBJ2-3; clone size: few; D gene: TRBD2; CDR3 protein: CASSDFGRADTQYF; CDR3 DNA: TGTGCCAGCAGTGATTTCGGGAGGGCAGATACGCAGTATTTT
V gene: TRBV2; CDR3 length: 15; J gene: TRBJ1-5; clone size: NA; D gene: NA; CDR3 protein: CASSGGIGGRAPQHF; CDR3 DNA: TGTGCCAGCAGTGGTGGAATCGGGGGGCGGGCGCCCCAGCATTTT
V gene: TRBV5-4; CDR3 length: 15; J gene: TRBJ2-1; clone size: NA; D gene: TRBD1; CDR3 protein: CASSGRDRAYNEQFF; CDR3 DNA: TGTGCCAGCAGCGGCCGGGACAGGGCTTACAATGAGCAGTTCTTC
V gene: TRBV24-1; CDR3 length: 13; J gene: TRBJ1-1; clone size: NA; D gene: NA; CDR3 protein: CATSHRMNTEAFF; CDR3 DNA: TGTGCCACCAGTCACAGGATGAACACTGAAGCTTTCTTT
V gene: TRBV3-1/TRBV3-2; CDR3 length: 16; J gene: TRBJ2-7; clone size: NA; D gene: TRBD2; CDR3 protein: CASSQTSGPVSGKQYF; CDR3 DNA: TGTGCCAGCAGCCAGACTAGCGGTCCCGTCTCAGGAAAGCAGTACTTC
V gene: TRBV5-1; CDR3 length: 15; J gene: TRBJ2-2; clone size: NA; D gene: TRBD2; CDR3 protein: CASSLAAREYGELFF; CDR3 DNA: TGCGCCAGCAGCTTGGCTGCGCGGGAGTATGGGGAGCTGTTTTTT